These 20 T cell receptor beta chains were all obtained from the same sample, sequenced in a study of shared clonotypes between healthy human individuals. Naivety among CD8 cells was defined by CD45RO negativity and positive CCR7 selection, thereby excluding terminally differentiated effector memory CD45RA+ cells. The table came from immunoSEQ multiplex PCR; TCRdb's copy has only in-frame clones and leaves some out. The data show around 650,000 clones, about 96% seen once. The source material was naive CD8+ T cells sorted from blood. These receptors originate from a woman aged 25 to 39 in good health.

V and J are TRBV10-1 and TRBJ1-4; D is possibly TRBD1 (5 bases). The CDR3 totals 15 residues. Germline loops: CDR1 WNHNN, CDR2 SYGVQD (reference sequence). The V gene lost 9 bases and the J gene lost 5 bases, with 19 bases spanning the gap. CDR3 region: CASVSRGRKNEKLFF. The CDR3 bases are TGCGCCAGTGTCAGCCGGGGCCGCAAGAATGAAAAACTGTTTTTT.

The chain is built from TRBV25-1 and TRBJ2-4; TRBD1 matches at 7 bases. The CDR3 covers 15 residues. Germline-derived CDR1 and CDR2 are MGHDK and SYGVNS. V shed 4 bases and J 1 base; nucleotides not matched to a gene: 4. The CDR3 sequence: CASSAGGLAKNIQYF. The CDR3 region has the DNA TGTGCCAGCAGTGCAGGGGGTTTGGCCAAAAACATTCAGTACTTC.

Points on this clone: Other DNA variants within this sample encode the same CDR3. The chain has TRBV6-5 and TRBJ2-2, with D unclear. Germline V lookup: CDR1 MNHEY, CDR2 SVGAGI. Trimming took 2 bases from V and 1 from J, leaving 5 bases between them. The CDR3 loop spans 14 amino acids. The CDR3 DNA follows: TGTGCCAGCAGTTACGGGGAGAACACCGGGGAGCTGTTTTTT. Protein: CASSYGENTGELFF.

The chain couples TRBV27 to TRBJ2-1; 14 nucleotides match TRBD2. V shed 5 bases and J 7 bases; nucleotides not matched to a gene: 4. The CDR3 runs to 15 residues. The germline V gene encodes CDR1 MNHEY and CDR2 SMNVEV (reference sequence). The CDR3, as DNA: TGTGCCAGCAGTATCGGGACTAGCGGGGGAAATGAGCAGTTCTTC. Protein product: CASSIGTSGGNEQFF.

V usage is TRBV19 and J usage is TRBJ1-2; D is uncertain. The CDR3 totals 13 residues. Germline CDR1 and CDR2: LNHDA and SQIVND (reference sequence). Trimming took 3 bases from V and 5 from J, leaving 10 bases between them. CDR3 nucleotide sequence: TGTGCCAGTAGTATGGGGAAGATTTATGGCTACACCTTC. Translating it yields CASSMGKIYGYTF. Supplemented by reference TRBV19 and TRBJ1-2, the full variable domain reads DGGITQSPKYLFRKEGQNVTLSCEQNLNHDAMYWYRQDPGQGLRLIYYSQIVNDFQKGDIAEGYSVSREKKESFPLTVTSAQKNPTAFYLCASSMGKIYGYTFGSGTRLTVV.

The chain couples TRBV19 to TRBJ1-5; 8 nucleotides line up with TRBD1. After removal of 0 bases from V and 6 bases from J, the junction contained 7 bases not matched to a gene. Germline values: CDR1 LNHDA, CDR2 SQIVND (reference sequence). The CDR3 length is 16 residues. CDR3 loop: CASSIETGGRGQPQHF. The CDR3 DNA reads TGTGCCAGTAGTATAGAAACAGGGGGTCGGGGTCAGCCCCAGCATTTT.

The chain couples TRBV15 to TRBJ2-3; TRBD2 might be the D (6 bases). Trimming took off 5 bases at V and 0 bases at J, with 12 bases between the two ends. Germline V lookup: CDR1 LNHNV, CDR2 YYDKDF (reference sequence). There are 15 residues in the CDR3. DNA for the CDR3: TGTGCCACCAGCCCACTGGCGGGGAGCACAGATACGCAGTATTTT. It is translated as CATSPLAGSTDTQYF. The full variable domain, completed using reference TRBV15 and TRBJ2-3, is DAMVIQNPRYQVTQFGKPVTLSCSQTLNHNVMYWYQQKSSQAPKLLFHYYDKDFNNEADTPDNFQSRRPNTSFCFLDIRSPGLGDTAMYLCATSPLAGSTDTQYFGPGTRLTVL.

V usage is TRBV9 and J usage is TRBJ2-7, with 7 bases identical to TRBD2. CDR3 length equals 15 residues. V shed 3 bases, J shed 2 bases, and the junction held 8 bases outside the gene matches. Germline V gene sequence: CDR1 SGDLS, CDR2 YYNGEE. The CDR3 loop reads CASSAPSAGAYEQYF. The CDR3 bases are TGTGCCAGCAGCGCCCCTTCGGCGGGAGCCTACGAGCAGTACTTC.

The CDR3 DNA reads as TGTGCCAGCAGCCTACAGGGGGCATTGGGAAACACCATATATTTT. Its protein is CASSLQGALGNTIYF. The chain carries TRBV13 and TRBJ1-3; 9 bases align to TRBD1. V shed 5 bases, J shed 4 bases, and the junction held 6 bases outside the gene matches. The CDR3 runs to 15 residues. Looked up from germline, CDR1 is PRHDT and CDR2 is FYEKMQ (reference sequence).

V is TRBV28 and J is TRBJ2-3; D is unclear. Trimming took 5 bases from V and 6 from J, leaving 12 bases between them. The CDR3 spans 13 residues. Germline lookup yields CDR1 MDHEN and CDR2 SYDVKM. Here the CDR3 reads CASSDGPWDTQYF. The DNA of the CDR3 is TGTGCCAGCAGTGACGGACCGTGGGATACGCAGTATTTT.

V is TRBV28 and J is TRBJ2-1; D might be TRBD2 (6 bases). The CDR3 length is 16 residues. Germline V CDR1 and CDR2: MDHEN, SYDVKM. V lost 5 bases and J 3 bases, leaving 17 bases between the germline ends. The chain's CDR3 is CASSPPLAEYYNEQFF. The CDR3 DNA is TGTGCCAGCAGTCCCCCCTTAGCGGAATACTACAATGAGCAGTTCTTC. The whole variable domain, filled in from reference TRBV28 and TRBJ2-1, reads DVKVTQSSRYLVKRTGEKVFLECVQDMDHENMFWYRQDPGLGLRLIYFSYDVKMKEKGDIPEGYSVSREKKERFSLILESASTNQTSMYLCASSPPLAEYYNEQFFGPGTRLTVL.

The sample holds one count of this clone. The rearrangement uses TRBV5-6 and TRBJ2-2; possibly TRBD1 for D (5 bases). Trimming stripped 5 bases from V and 2 bases from J, with 7 bases between. CDR3 length: 13 amino acids. Germline CDR1 and CDR2: SGHDT and YYEEEE. In nucleotides, the CDR3 is TGTGCCAGCAGAGGGGCAAACACCGGGGAGCTGTTTTTT. Amino acids: CASRGANTGELFF.

V usage is TRBV7-7 and J usage is TRBJ2-5; D is uncertain. The CDR3 consists of 14 residues. V lost 3 bases, J lost 2 bases, and 10 bases lay in between. The V gene's germline CDR1 is SSHAT and CDR2 FNYEAQ (reference sequence). The CDR3 DNA sequence: TGTGCCAGCAGCTTCCGGGTCAATCAAGAGACCCAGTACTTC. Translating gives CASSFRVNQETQYF.

V gene TRBV6-5 combines with J gene TRBJ2-5; 7 nucleotides line up with TRBD2. The trim removed 6 bases at V and 1 base at J, leaving 8 bases unmatched. Germline CDR1 and CDR2: MNHEY and SVGAGI. The CDR3 spans 15 residues. CDR3 DNA: TGTGCCAGCAGGACCAGCGGGATGCTCCAAGAGACCCAGTACTTC. Translated, it gives CASRTSGMLQETQYF.

This clone was seen once. V is TRBV21-1 and J is TRBJ1-1; the table gives TRBD1 as D, unverified against the DNA. TRBV21-1 is a pseudogene segment. The CDR3 is 12 amino acids. This chain's CDR3 is CASSNMNTEAFF. The CDR3 nucleotides are TGTGCCAGCAGTAACATGAACACTGAAGCTTTCTTT.

For this clone: The sample contains more than one DNA sequence encoding this CDR3. The chain links TRBV5-1 to TRBJ2-1; D unclear. With 0 bases removed from V and 3 bases from J, the gap between germline ends came to 4 bases. Germline loops: CDR1 SGHRS, CDR2 YFSETQ. This CDR3 has 13 amino acids. The CDR3: CASSLGSYNEQFF. The DNA of the CDR3 is TGCGCCAGCAGCTTGGGCAGCTACAATGAGCAGTTCTTC. Based on the CDR3 plus reference TRBV5-1 and TRBJ2-1, the full variable domain is KAGVTQTPRYLIKTRGQQVTLSCSPISGHRSVSWYQQTPGQGLQFLFEYFSETQRNKGNFPGRFSGRQFSNSRSEMNVSTLELGDSALYLCASSLGSYNEQFFGPGTRLTVL.

This chain links TRBV4-1 with TRBJ1-1, with 8 bases matching TRBD1. V gave up 3 bases and J gave up 7 bases; unmatched junction bases: 22. The CDR3 totals 19 residues. CDR1 MGHRA and CDR2 YSYEKL come from the germline V gene. CDR3 loop: CASSHPGSRPEKTGVEAFF. The CDR3 coding sequence is TGCGCCAGCAGCCACCCGGGGTCGAGGCCAGAAAAGACAGGGGTTGAAGCTTTCTTT.

The chain has TRBV6-1 and TRBJ1-1; D possibly corresponds to TRBD1 (6 bases). Germline-derived CDR1 and CDR2 are MNHNS and SASEGT. This CDR3 has 17 residues. Trimming took 4 bases from V and 2 from J, leaving 20 bases between them. This chain's CDR3 is CASSGQDLKGLNTEAFF. The CDR3 bases are TGTGCCAGCAGTGGACAGGATTTAAAGGGCTTAAACACTGAAGCTTTCTTT.

The J gene is TRBJ2-5, the V gene TRBV27; TRBD2 matches 11 bases. V lost 6 bases to trimming and J lost 5 bases; unmatched junction nucleotides: 11. The CDR3 is made up of 16 amino acids. Germline CDR1 MNHEY, CDR2 SMNVEV (reference sequence). The CDR3: CASRTIAGGVRETQYF. CDR3 nucleotides: TGTGCCAGCAGAACTATAGCGGGAGGGGTTCGGGAGACCCAGTACTTC.

V is TRBV27 and J is TRBJ2-7; TRBD2 matches at 10 bases. The CDR3 contains 15 residues. The germline CDR1 and CDR2 sequences are MNHEY and SMNVEV (reference sequence). V lost 4 bases to trimming and J lost 5 bases; unmatched junction nucleotides: 8. The CDR3 here is CASSSLAGASHEQYF. CDR3 coding DNA: TGTGCCAGCAGTTCCCTAGCGGGAGCTTCCCACGAGCAGTACTTC.